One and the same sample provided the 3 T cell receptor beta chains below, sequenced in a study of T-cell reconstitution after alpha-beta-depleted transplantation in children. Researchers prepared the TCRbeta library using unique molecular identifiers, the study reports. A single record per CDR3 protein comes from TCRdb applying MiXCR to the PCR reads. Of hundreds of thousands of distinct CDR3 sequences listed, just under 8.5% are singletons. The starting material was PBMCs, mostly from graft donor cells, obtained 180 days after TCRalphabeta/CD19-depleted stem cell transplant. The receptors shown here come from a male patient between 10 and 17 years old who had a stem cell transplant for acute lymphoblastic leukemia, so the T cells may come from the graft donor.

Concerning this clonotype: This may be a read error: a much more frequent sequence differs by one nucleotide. Here the CDR3 reads CASSFEPLTLGKGNTEAFF. The CDR3 coding sequence is TGCGCCAGCAGCTTTGAGCCCCTCACGTTGGGGAAAGGAAACACTGAAGCTTTCTTT. The genes are TRBV5-1 and TRBJ1-1, with D unresolved. Germline values: CDR1 SGHRS, CDR2 YFSETQ. CDR3 size: 19 residues. Trimming removed 2 bases at V and 2 bases at J, with 25 bases between.

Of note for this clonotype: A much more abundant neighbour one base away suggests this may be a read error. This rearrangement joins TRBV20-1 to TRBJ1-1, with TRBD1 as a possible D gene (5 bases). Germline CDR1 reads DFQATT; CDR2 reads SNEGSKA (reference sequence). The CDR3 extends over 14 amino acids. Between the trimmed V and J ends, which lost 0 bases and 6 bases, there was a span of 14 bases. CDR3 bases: TGCAGTGCTAGAGACCCCAGGGATAACGCTGAAGCTTTCTTT. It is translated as CSARDPRDNAEAFF.

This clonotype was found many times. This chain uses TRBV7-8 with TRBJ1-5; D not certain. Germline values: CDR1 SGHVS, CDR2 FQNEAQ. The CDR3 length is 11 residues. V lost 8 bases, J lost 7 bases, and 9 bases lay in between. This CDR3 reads CASGRRQPQHF. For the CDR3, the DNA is TGTGCCAGCGGCAGACGGCAGCCCCAGCATTTT.